The subject of this entry is one TCR beta chain. Its specificity is not known. The data belong to a study of OX40 agonist ivuxolimab in advanced cancers. At the level of the study: Partial responses were seen in three patients, one with hepatocellular carcinoma and two with cutaneous melanoma. Study-level findings and limits: CD4+ and CD8+ T cells in blood underwent clonal expansion by week 6 at 0.1 to 3.0 mg/kg.

Measured with immunoSEQ multiplex PCR; TCRdb has only the in-frame clones, and not every one. The sample gives roughly 12,000 clones, 80% to 90% of which show up once; around 49% is in the top ten. V lost 2 bases and J lost 4, with 14 bases in between. This CDR3 is built from 15 residues. Germline lookup yields CDR1 SNHLY and CDR2 FYNNEI. This clonotype was sampled from an adult with an advanced solid tumor such as melanoma, head and neck, liver or kidney cancer. The sample in question was CD4+ or CD8+ T cells sorted from blood, obtained in a trial of the OX40 agonist ivuxolimab. The chain links TRBV2 to TRBJ1-2; no firm D call. The CDR3 nucleotides read TGTGCCAGCAGTGAATTAGCTACTTTATTCTATGGCTACACCTTC. Protein product: CASSELATLFYGYTF.